The 6 T cell receptor beta chains below were found in one sample sequenced in a study of blood T cell repertoires in COVID-19. The assay was immunoSEQ multiplex PCR, and TCRdb's table has in-frame clones only and misses some. The data contain 140,000 to 150,000 clones, roughly 85% of them singletons. Material: PBMCs or T cells enriched from blood (not recorded which). The receptors originated from a man aged 45-65 years who had recovered from COVID-19.

This sequence joins TRBV10-3 and TRBJ2-5; TRBD1 is a possible D gene (5 bases). Germline V CDR1 and CDR2: ENHRY, SYGVKD. There are 15 residues in the CDR3. V gave up 1 base and J gave up 2 bases, with 11 bases separating them. CDR3 DNA sequence: TGTGCCATCAGTGAGTTCCAGGGATATCAAGAGACCCAGTACTTC. It specifies CAISEFQGYQETQYF.

The rearrangement joins TRBV12-2 to TRBJ2-7; the table's D call TRBD1 went unverified against the DNA. TRBV12-2 is annotated as a pseudogene. CDR3 size: 15 residues. DNA of the CDR3: TGTGCAAGTCGCATACCGACAGGGAGCTCCTACGAGCAGTACGTC. Amino acid sequence: CASRIPTGSSYEQYV.

The chain has TRBV19 and TRBJ2-7; 10 positions agree with TRBD2. CDR3 length equals 16 residues. The junction had 6 bases not matched to a gene; V was cut back by 1 base and J by 3 bases. The germline V gene has CDR1 LNHDA and CDR2 SQIVND (reference sequence). The DNA for the CDR3 is TGTGCCAGTAGTATAGTTATAGCGGGAGGCTTCTACGAGCAGTACTTC. Encoded protein: CASSIVIAGGFYEQYF.

The rearrangement links TRBV28 to TRBJ1-1, with 8 bases identical to TRBD1. CDR3 size: 12 residues. Unmatched junction bases numbered 7, after V lost 5 bases and J lost 11 bases. Germline V gives CDR1 MDHEN, CDR2 SYDVKM. For the CDR3, the DNA is TGTGCCAGCAGTCTGTTGACAGGGGTCGCTTTCTTT. Translating it yields CASSLLTGVAFF.

The chain is built from TRBV3-1 (or the pseudogene TRBV3-2) and TRBJ2-2, with a possible D match to TRBD2 (6 bases). The CDR3 has 15 residues. Trimming left V 3 bases short and J 3 bases short, with 11 bases between. From germline, CDR1 is LGHDT and CDR2 YNNKEL (reference sequence). The CDR3: CASSHRDLYTGELFF. CDR3 bases: TGTGCCAGCAGCCACCGGGACTTATACACCGGGGAGCTGTTTTTT.

The V call is TRBV9, the J call TRBJ1-3; D call uncertain. The V gene's germline CDR1 is SGDLS and CDR2 YYNGEE. V shed 1 base and J shed 1 base, with 3 bases lying between them. The CDR3 runs 13 residues. The CDR3 sequence: CASSVLSGNTIYF. In DNA, the CDR3 is TGTGCCAGCAGCGTATTATCTGGAAACACCATATATTTT.